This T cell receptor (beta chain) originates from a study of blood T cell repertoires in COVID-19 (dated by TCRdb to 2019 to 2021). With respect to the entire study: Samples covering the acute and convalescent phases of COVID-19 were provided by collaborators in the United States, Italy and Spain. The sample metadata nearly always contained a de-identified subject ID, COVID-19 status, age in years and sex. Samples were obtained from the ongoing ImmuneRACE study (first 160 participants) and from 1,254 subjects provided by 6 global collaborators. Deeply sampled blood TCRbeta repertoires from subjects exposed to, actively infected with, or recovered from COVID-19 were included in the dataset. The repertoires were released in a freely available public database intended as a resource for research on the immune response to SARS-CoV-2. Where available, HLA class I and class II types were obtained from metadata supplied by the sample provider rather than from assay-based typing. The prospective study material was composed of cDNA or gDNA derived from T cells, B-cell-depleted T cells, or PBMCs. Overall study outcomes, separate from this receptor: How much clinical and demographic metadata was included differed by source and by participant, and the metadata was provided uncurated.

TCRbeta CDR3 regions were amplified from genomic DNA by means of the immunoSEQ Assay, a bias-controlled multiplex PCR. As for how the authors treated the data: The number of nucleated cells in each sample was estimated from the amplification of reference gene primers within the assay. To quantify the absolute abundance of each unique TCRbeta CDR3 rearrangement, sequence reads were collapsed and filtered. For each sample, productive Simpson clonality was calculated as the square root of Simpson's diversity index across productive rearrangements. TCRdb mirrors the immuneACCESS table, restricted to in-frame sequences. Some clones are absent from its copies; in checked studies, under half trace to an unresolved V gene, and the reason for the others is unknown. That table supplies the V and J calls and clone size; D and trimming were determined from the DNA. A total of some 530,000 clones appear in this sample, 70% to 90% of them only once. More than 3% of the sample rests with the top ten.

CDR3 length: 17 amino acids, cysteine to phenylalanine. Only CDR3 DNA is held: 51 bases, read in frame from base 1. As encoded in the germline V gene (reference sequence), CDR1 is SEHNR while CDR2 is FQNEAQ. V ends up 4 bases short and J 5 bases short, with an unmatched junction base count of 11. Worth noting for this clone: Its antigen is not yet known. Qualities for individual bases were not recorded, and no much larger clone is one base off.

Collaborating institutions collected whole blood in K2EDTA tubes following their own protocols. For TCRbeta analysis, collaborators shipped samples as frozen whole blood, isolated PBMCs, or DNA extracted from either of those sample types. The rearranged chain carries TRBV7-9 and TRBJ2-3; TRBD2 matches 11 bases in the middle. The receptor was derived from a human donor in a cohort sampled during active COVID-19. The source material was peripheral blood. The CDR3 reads CASSSSHGLAGGDTQYF. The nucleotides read TGTGCCAGCAGCTCCAGTCATGGACTAGCGGGCGGAGATACGCAGTATTTT.